This T cell receptor (beta chain) comes out of a study of blood T cells in healthy people across ages. Study-level results: Long-lived donors exceeded aged donors in naive CD4+ cells and diversity.

This CDR3 contains 16 residues. Germline CDR1 and CDR2: ENHRY and SYGVKD. V shed 5 bases and J 0 bases; nucleotides not matched to a gene: 3. A second about 6 to 12 cycle PCR used barcoded and J-beta primers. TCRdb independently ran MiXCR on the 5' RACE reads; one entry per CDR3 protein. The sample has hundreds of thousands of distinct CDR3 sequences; about 26% are singletons. This clonotype has just a few counts. Its antigen is unknown. The sample was also linked to a second study, of T cells of mothers and their children.

The receptor comes from a boy between 10 and 17 years old in good health. J is TRBJ2-6 and V is TRBV10-3, with 8 bases lining up with TRBD1. The sample taken for sequencing was blood. The CDR3 sequence is CAISRTGSSGANVLTF. In nucleotides, the CDR3 is TGTGCCATCAGTCGGACAGGGAGCTCTGGGGCCAACGTCCTGACTTTC.